This T cell receptor (beta chain) comes out of a study of long-term antiretroviral therapy in people with HIV. Version v3.0 of the immunoSEQ assay ran at survey level. The data were produced by immunoSEQ multiplex PCR, yet TCRdb's version contains in-frame clones alone and is incomplete. Of almost 35,000 clones detected, around 83% appear once; the ten largest clones hold 4.8%. There are a few counts of this clone. Its matching antigen is unknown. V was trimmed by 0 bases and J by 2 bases, leaving 8 bases between them. CDR3 length equals 14 residues. CDR1 and CDR2 from the germline V gene are SGHDT and YYEEEE. Whole-study results and caveats: Unavailable data included ART adherence, viral resistance and therapy changes (switches in treatment). Controls exceeded HIV repertoires in CDR3 length range.

The sample was unsorted PBMCs, taken roughly 2.9 years before starting antiretroviral therapy. The receptor was derived from a woman aged 25 to 39 with HIV. The genes are TRBV5-6 and TRBJ1-2; D is ambiguous. The CDR3, as DNA: TGTGCCAGCAGCTTGGGTCCCGAAAACTATGGCTACACCTTC. It specifies CASSLGPENYGYTF.